This T cell receptor beta chain was retrieved from a study of T cell changes during pregnancy in multiple sclerosis. This table comes from immunoSEQ multiplex PCR, and its TCRdb copy is limited to in-frame clones, with some not included. This table holds around 19,000 clones, over 75% found once. Germline lookup yields CDR1 LGHNA and CDR2 YSLEER. The CDR3 consists of 16 residues. Trimming cost V 0 bases and J 0 bases, with 11 bases left between them. The clonotype originates from a female donor with multiple sclerosis, enrolled in a pregnancy study. Sequences were derived from CD8+ T cells from peripheral blood mononuclear cells, sampled after pregnancy. This chain links TRBV4-3 with TRBJ1-1; unclear D gene. The CDR3 region is CASSQDYGGMNTEAFF. As DNA, the CDR3 is TGCGCCAGCAGCCAAGATTATGGCGGAATGAACACTGAAGCTTTCTTT.